This T cell receptor beta chain was found in a study of PD-1 blockade in classical Hodgkin lymphoma. Trimming removed 1 base from V and 6 bases from J, with 16 bases in between. The CDR3 covers 16 residues. Germline lookup yields CDR1 SGHTA and CDR2 FQGNSA. Each patient's relapse followed autologous stem cell transplantation, and brentuximab vedotin exposure varied. TCRdb keeps only in-frame clones here, not all; method: immunoSEQ multiplex PCR. The table has just over 50,000 clones, 73% seen once. This receptor was obtained from a human donor with classical Hodgkin lymphoma. This sample comprised peripheral blood mononuclear cells (PBMCs), obtained before the second cycle of nivolumab. The V gene is TRBV7-2, the J gene TRBJ2-1, with D unresolved. The CDR3 reads CASSLGLSPRSNEQFF. For the CDR3, the DNA is TGTGCCAGCAGCTTAGGTCTCTCGCCACGATCCAATGAGCAGTTCTTC.